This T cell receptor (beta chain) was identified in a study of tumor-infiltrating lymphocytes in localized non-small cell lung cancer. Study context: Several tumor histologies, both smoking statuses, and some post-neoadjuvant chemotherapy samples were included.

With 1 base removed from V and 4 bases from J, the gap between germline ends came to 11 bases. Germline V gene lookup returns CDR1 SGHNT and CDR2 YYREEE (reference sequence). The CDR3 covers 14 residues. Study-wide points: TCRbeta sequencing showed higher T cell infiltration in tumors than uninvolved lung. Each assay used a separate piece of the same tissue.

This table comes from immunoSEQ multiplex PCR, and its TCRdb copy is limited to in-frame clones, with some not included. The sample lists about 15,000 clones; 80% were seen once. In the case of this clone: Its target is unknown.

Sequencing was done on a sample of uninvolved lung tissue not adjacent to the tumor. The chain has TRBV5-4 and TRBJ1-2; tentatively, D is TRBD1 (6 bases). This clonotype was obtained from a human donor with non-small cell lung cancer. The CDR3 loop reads CASSLTGKGYGYTF. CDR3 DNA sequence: TGTGCCAGCAGCTTGACAGGGAAAGGCTATGGCTACACCTTC.